The 3 T cell receptor beta chains below come from one sample, sequenced in a study of blood T cell repertoires in COVID-19. The repertoire was sequenced with immunoSEQ multiplex PCR; TCRdb's copy has only in-frame clones and lacks some. The sample gives 100,000 to 150,000 clones, roughly 90% of which show up once; roughly 8% is in the top ten. The sample taken for sequencing was peripheral blood. The receptors here all came from a human donor in a cohort sampled during active COVID-19.

The chain has TRBV4-1 and TRBJ2-4, with 7 nucleotides matching TRBD1. J lost 8 bases, V lost 2 bases, and 9 bases had no gene match. Germline CDR1 MGHRA, CDR2 YSYEKL. This CDR3 comprises 15 residues. CDR3 nucleotide sequence: TGCGCCAGCAGCCAACTAGGACAGGATAAATACATTCAGTACTTC. Protein product: CASSQLGQDKYIQYF.

This chain links TRBV6-5 with TRBJ2-7; D call uncertain. The length of the CDR3 is 14 residues. V dropped 6 bases and J dropped 2 bases, with 14 bases sitting between them. Germline CDR1 reads MNHEY; CDR2 reads SVGAGI. This chain's CDR3 is CASRHVQSPYEQYF. For the CDR3, the DNA is TGTGCCAGCAGGCACGTACAGTCGCCCTACGAGCAGTACTTC.

The chain employs TRBV15 and TRBJ1-1; the D gene is possibly TRBD1 (6 bases). Looked up from germline, CDR1 is LNHNV and CDR2 is YYDKDF (reference sequence). The V end was cut by 0 bases, the J end by 0 bases, with 11 bases between. The CDR3 extends over 16 amino acids. The CDR3 DNA follows: TGTGCCACCAGCAGAGATGGCTCAGGGGTGAACACTGAAGCTTTCTTT. Translation: CATSRDGSGVNTEAFF.